The 4 T cell receptor beta chains below were found in one sample sequenced in a study of T cell responses to AZD1222 COVID-19 vaccine. TCRdb's table, derived via immunoSEQ multiplex PCR, lists solely in-frame clones and lacks some. The table shows over 110,000 clones, with just over 90% occurring only once. The source was peripheral blood, collected on day 0 of AZD1222 vaccination. The receptors come from an adult in good health.

The chain is built from TRBV7-2 and TRBJ2-5, with 7 positions matching TRBD2. The junction had 8 bases not matched to a gene; V was cut back by 5 bases and J by 5 bases. Looked up from germline, CDR1 is SGHTA and CDR2 is FQGNSA. The CDR3 has 14 amino acids. The CDR3 coding sequence is TGTGCCAGCAGCGATCGCGGACTAGAGGAGACCCAGTACTTC. This encodes CASSDRGLEETQYF.

V is TRBV25-1 and J is TRBJ2-7; D is perhaps TRBD2 (6 bases). The CDR3 runs 15 residues. Germline CDR1 is MGHDK and CDR2 is SYGVNS. Deletions cut 1 base from V and 4 bases from J, with 14 bases between. CDR3 region: CASSESPPGVYEQYF. CDR3 DNA sequence: TGTGCCAGCAGTGAATCCCCCCCGGGGGTATACGAGCAGTACTTC.

The chain couples TRBV27 to TRBJ2-7; D gene uncertain. The CDR3 is 13 amino acids. V lost 8 bases to trimming and J lost 3 bases, with 14 bases between them. From germline, CDR1 is MNHEY and CDR2 SMNVEV (reference sequence). The CDR3 coding sequence is TGTGCCAGCCGCTTCGACACGCACTACGAGCAGTACTTC. This gives the protein CASRFDTHYEQYF.

V and J are TRBV29-1 and TRBJ1-1; tentative D call: TRBD1 (5 bases). CDR1 and CDR2 from the germline V gene are SQVTM and ANQGSEA. The V end lost 3 bases, the J end lost 10 bases, and 9 bases lay between the germline ends. The CDR3 consists of 10 residues. Here the CDR3 reads CSVEAQGAFF. In DNA, the CDR3 is TGCAGCGTTGAGGCCCAGGGAGCTTTCTTT.